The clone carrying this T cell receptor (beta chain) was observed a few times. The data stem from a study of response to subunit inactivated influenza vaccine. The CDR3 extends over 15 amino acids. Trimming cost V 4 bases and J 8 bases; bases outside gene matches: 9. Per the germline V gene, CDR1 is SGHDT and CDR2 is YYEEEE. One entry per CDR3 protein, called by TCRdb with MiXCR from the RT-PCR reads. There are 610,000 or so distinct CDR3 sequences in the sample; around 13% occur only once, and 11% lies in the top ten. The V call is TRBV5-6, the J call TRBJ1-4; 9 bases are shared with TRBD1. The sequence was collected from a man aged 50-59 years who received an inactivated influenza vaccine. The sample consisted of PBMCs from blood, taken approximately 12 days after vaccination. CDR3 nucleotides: TGTGCCAGCAGCCCAACAGGGGGCGCGGGGGAAAAACTGTTTTTT. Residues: CASSPTGGAGEKLFF.